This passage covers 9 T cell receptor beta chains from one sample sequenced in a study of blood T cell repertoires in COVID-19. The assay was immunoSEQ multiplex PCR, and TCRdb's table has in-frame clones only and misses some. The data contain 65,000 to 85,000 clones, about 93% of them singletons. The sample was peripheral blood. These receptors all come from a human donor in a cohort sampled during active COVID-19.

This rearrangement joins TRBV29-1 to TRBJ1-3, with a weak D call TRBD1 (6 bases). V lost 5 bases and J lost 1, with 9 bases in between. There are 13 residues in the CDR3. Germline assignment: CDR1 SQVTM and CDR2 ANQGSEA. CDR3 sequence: CSVRRGSGNTIYF. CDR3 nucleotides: TGCAGCGTTCGAAGGGGGTCTGGAAACACCATATATTTT.

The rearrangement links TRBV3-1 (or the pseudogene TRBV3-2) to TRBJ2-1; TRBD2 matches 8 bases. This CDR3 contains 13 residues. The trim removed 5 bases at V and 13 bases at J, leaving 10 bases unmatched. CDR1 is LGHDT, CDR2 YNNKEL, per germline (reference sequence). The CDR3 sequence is CASSGSFGGVQFF. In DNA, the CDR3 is TGTGCCAGCAGCGGAAGTTTCGGGGGGGTCCAGTTCTTC.

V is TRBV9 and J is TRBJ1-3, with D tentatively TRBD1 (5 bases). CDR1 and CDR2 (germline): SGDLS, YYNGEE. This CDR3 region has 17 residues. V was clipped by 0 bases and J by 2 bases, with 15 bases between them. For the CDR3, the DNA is TGTGCCAGCAGCGTAGTGAGTGGTAGGGGAACTGGAAACACCATATATTTT. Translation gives CASSVVSGRGTGNTIYF.

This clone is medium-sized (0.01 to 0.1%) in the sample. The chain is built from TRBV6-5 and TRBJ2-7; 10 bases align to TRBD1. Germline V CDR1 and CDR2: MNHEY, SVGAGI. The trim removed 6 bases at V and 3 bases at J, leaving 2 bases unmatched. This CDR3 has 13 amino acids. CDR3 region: CASRGTGDYEQYF. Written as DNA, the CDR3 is TGTGCCAGCAGGGGGACAGGGGACTACGAGCAGTACTTC.

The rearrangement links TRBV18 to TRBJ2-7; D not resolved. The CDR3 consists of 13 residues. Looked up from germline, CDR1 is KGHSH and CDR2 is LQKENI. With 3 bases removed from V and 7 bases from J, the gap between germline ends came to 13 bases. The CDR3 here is CASSPRLDSEQYF. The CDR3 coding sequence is TGTGCCAGCTCACCTAGGCTCGACTCAGAGCAGTACTTC. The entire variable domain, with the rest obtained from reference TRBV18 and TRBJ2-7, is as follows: NAGVMQNPRHLVRRRGQEARLRCSPMKGHSHVYWYRQLPEEGLKFMVYLQKENIIDESGMPKERFSAEFPKEGPSILRIQQVVRGDSAAYFCASSPRLDSEQYFGPGTRLTVT.

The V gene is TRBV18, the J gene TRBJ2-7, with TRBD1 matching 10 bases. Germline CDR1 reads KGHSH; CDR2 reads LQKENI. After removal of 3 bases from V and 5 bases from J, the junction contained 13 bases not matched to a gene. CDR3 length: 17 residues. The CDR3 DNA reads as TGTGCCAGCTCACCTGCATCGAGGACAGGGGGACCGAACGAGCAGTACTTC. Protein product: CASSPASRTGGPNEQYF. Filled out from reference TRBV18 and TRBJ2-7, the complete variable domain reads NAGVMQNPRHLVRRRGQEARLRCSPMKGHSHVYWYRQLPEEGLKFMVYLQKENIIDESGMPKERFSAEFPKEGPSILRIQQVVRGDSAAYFCASSPASRTGGPNEQYFGPGTRLTVT.

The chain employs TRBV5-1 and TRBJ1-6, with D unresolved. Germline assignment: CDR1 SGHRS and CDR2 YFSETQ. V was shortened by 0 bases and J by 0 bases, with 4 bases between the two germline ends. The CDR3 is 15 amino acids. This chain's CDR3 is CASSLESSYNSPLHF. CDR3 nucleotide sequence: TGCGCCAGCAGCTTGGAGAGCTCCTATAATTCACCCCTCCACTTT.

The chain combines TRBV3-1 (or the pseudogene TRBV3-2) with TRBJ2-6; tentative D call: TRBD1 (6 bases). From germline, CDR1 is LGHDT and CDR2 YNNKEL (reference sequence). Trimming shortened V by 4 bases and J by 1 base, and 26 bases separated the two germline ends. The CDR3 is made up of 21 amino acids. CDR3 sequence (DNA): TGTGCCAGCAGCCGAGGAACCCAAGCCTTGACAGGACAGTCTGGGGCCAACGTCCTGACTTTC. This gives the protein CASSRGTQALTGQSGANVLTF.

The chain's CDR3 is CASSQIGQGAGGYTF. CDR3 bases: TGTGCCAGCAGCCAAATCGGACAGGGGGCGGGTGGCTACACCTTC. The chain joins TRBV3-1 (or the pseudogene TRBV3-2) to TRBJ1-2; 11 bases are a match to TRBD1. This CDR3 comprises 15 residues. V trimming: 2 bases; J trimming: 7 bases; junction bases outside the gene matches: 6. CDR1 LGHDT and CDR2 YNNKEL come from the germline V gene (reference sequence).